This T cell receptor beta chain was profiled in a study of control samples from healthy donors and cancer patients. Using immunoSEQ multiplex PCR, the repertoire was profiled, and TCRdb retains in-frame clones only, with some absent. The repertoire holds some 70,000 clones, about 83% seen once, with about a sixth in the top ten. Per the germline V gene, CDR1 is SQVTM and CDR2 is ANQGSEA. This CDR3 spans 14 amino acids. Trimming took 6 bases from V and 0 from J, leaving 11 bases between them. What was sequenced was blood. This clonotype was obtained from a man between 60 and 70 years old in good health. The chain joins TRBV29-1 to TRBJ1-4; D ambiguous. Here the CDR3 DNA reads TGCAGCGTCGCACCGGGAACAACTAATGAAAAACTGTTTTTT. It codes for CSVAPGTTNEKLFF.